This section outlines one TCR beta chain sequence together with its context. Its antigen remains unidentified. V was clipped by 4 bases and J by 5 bases, with 16 bases between them. CDR1 is KGHDR and CDR2 is SFDVKD in the germline V gene. The CDR3 runs to 15 residues. This entry belongs to a study of brain T cells in children with intractable seizures. Study outcomes and limitations: Patients' HCMV serostatus was unknown; virus specificity rests on CDR3 similarity alone. Pre- and post-surgery blood differed in depth, so pre-surgery absences may be undersampling.

Only in-frame clones appear in the TCRdb table, and some are missing; sequencing was by immunoSEQ multiplex PCR. The sample yields hundreds of thousands of clones, approximately 93% seen once. The time point denotes: blood from clinic visit 5 months post-surgery; TSC patient then seizure free. The sequenced cases were selected for having the highest brain T cell transcript signatures. The rearrangement uses TRBV24-1 and TRBJ2-5; tentatively, D is TRBD1 (6 bases). The clonotype comes from a boy in the first two years of life with tuberous sclerosis and intractable seizures. This specimen consisted of peripheral blood, obtained about 5 months after surgery. The CDR3 DNA sequence: TGTGCCACCAGTGACACAAAGGGACACCGGGAGACCCAGTACTTC. Translation gives CATSDTKGHRETQYF.